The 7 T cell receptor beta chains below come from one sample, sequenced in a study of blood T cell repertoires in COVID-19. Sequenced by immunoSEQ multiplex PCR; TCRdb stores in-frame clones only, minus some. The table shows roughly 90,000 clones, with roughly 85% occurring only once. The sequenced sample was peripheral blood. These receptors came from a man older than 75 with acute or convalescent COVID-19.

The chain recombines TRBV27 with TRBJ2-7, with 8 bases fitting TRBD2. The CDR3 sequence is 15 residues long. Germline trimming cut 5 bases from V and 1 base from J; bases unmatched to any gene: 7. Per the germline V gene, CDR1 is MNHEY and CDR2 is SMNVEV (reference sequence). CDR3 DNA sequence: TGTGCCAGCAGTCCGGGGGGGCCTTTTTCCTACGAGCAGTACTTC. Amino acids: CASSPGGPFSYEQYF.

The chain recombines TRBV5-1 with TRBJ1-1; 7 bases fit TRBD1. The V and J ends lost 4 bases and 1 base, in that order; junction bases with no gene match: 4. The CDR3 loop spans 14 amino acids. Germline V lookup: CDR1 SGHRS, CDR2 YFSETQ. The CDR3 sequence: CASSPGTANTEAFF. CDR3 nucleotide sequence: TGCGCCAGCAGCCCGGGGACAGCGAACACTGAAGCTTTCTTT. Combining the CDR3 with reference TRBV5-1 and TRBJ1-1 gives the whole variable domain KAGVTQTPRYLIKTRGQQVTLSCSPISGHRSVSWYQQTPGQGLQFLFEYFSETQRNKGNFPGRFSGRQFSNSRSEMNVSTLELGDSALYLCASSPGTANTEAFFGQGTRLTVV.

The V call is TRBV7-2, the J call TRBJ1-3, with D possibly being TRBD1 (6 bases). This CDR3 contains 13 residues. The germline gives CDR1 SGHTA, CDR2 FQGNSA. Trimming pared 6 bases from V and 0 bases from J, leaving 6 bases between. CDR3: CASRDSSGNTIYF. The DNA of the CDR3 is TGTGCCAGCAGGGACAGCTCTGGAAACACCATATATTTT.

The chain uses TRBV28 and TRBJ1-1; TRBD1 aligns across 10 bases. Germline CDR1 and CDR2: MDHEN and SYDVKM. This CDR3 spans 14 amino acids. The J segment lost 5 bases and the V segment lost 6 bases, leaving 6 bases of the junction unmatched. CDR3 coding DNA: TGTGCCAGCAGGGGGGACAGGGGCTGGACTGAAGCTTTCTTT. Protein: CASRGDRGWTEAFF.

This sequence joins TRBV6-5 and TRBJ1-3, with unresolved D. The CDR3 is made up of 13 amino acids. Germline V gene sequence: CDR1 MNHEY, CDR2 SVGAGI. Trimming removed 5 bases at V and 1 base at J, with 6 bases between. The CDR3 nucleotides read TGTGCCAGCAGTCAAAATTCTGGAAACACCATATATTTT. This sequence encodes CASSQNSGNTIYF.

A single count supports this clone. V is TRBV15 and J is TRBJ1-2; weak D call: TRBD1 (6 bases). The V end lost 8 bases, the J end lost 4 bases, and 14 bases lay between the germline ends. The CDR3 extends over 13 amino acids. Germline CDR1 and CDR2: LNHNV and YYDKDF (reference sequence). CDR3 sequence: CATRQAGRYGYTF. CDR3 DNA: TGTGCCACCCGACAGGCTGGGCGCTATGGCTACACCTTC.

The CDR3 DNA sequence: TGCGCCAGCAGTGAGTCTGGACAGGGGAACACTGAAGCTTTCTTT. This codes for CASSESGQGNTEAFF. The rearrangement links TRBV10-1 to TRBJ1-1; 8 bases line up with TRBD1. The CDR3 consists of 15 residues. Germline CDR1 reads WNHNN; CDR2 reads SYGVQD (reference sequence). The ends lost 0 bases at V and 1 base at J; junction bases unmatched: 1.